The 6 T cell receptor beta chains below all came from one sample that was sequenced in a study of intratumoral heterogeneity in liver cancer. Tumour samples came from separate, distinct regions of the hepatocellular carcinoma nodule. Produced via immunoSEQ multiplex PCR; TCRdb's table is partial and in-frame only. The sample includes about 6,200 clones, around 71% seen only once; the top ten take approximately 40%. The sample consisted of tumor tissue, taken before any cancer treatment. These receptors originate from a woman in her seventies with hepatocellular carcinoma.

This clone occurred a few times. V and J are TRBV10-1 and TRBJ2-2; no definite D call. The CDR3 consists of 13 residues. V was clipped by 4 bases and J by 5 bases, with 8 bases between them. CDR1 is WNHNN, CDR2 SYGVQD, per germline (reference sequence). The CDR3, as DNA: TGCGCCAGCAGTGGGTCCGTGACCGGGGAGCTGTTTTTT. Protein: CASSGSVTGELFF.

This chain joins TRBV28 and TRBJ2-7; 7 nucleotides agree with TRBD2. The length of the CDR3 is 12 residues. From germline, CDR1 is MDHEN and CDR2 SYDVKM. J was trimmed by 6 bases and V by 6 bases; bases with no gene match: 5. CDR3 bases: TGTGCCAGCAGCTCCGGACTAGTCGAGCAGTACTTC. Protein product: CASSSGLVEQYF.

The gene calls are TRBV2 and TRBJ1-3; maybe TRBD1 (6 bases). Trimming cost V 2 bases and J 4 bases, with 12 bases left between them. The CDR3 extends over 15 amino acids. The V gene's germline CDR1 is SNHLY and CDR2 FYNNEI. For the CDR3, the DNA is TGTGCCAGCAGTGAAAACAGGGCGCGCGGAAACACCATATATTTT. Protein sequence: CASSENRARGNTIYF. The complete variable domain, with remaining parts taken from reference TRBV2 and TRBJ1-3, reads EPEVTQTPSHQVTQMGQEVILRCVPISNHLYFYWYRQILGQKVEFLVSFYNNEISEKSEIFDDQFSVERPDGSNFTLKIRSTKLEDSAMYFCASSENRARGNTIYFGEGSWLTVV.

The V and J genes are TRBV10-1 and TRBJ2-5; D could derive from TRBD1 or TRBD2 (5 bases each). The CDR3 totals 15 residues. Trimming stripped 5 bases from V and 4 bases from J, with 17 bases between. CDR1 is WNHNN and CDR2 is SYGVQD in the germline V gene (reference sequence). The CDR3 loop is CASSPGTEEAETQYF. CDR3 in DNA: TGCGCCAGCAGTCCCGGGACGGAGGAGGCAGAGACCCAGTACTTC.

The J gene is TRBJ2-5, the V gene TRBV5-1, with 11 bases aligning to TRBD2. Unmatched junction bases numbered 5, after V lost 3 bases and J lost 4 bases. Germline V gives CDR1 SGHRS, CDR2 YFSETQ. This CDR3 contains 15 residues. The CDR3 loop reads CASSSAGTSGETQYF. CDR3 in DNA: TGCGCCAGCAGCTCGGCCGGGACTAGCGGAGAGACCCAGTACTTC.

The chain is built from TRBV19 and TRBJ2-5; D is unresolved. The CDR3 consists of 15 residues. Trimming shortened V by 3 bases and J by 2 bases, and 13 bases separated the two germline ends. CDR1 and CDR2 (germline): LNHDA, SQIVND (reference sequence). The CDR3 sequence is CASSIMTAGQETQYF. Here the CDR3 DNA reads TGTGCCAGTAGTATTATGACGGCAGGACAAGAGACCCAGTACTTC.